Sequencing of this T cell receptor beta chain was carried out in a study of cytomegalovirus exposure and HLA in healthy donors. The PCR used 60 Vbeta and 13 Jbeta primers. Original analysis: In a later analysis, approximately 73 million unique TCR beta chains included roughly 11 million shared by two or more donors. Libraries were prepared by immunoSEQ multiplex PCR; TCRdb keeps only in-frame clonotypes and omits some of them. Clonal size and the V and J genes are those of that table, whereas D and trimming came from the DNA. This table holds some 130,000 clones, 80% to 85% found once. Trimming removed 5 bases from V and 3 bases from J, with 8 bases in between. Germline V gene data show CDR1 as MNHNS and CDR2 as SASEGT. The CDR3 has 12 amino acids.

Sample: PBMCs. This TCR was recovered from a male donor in good health and CMV-seropositive. The rearrangement joins TRBV6-1 to TRBJ2-7; D not certain. CDR3 residues: CASSRPDYEQYF. DNA of the CDR3: TGTGCCAGCAGTCGCCCAGACTACGAGCAGTACTTC.